This TCR beta chain was retrieved from a study of response to subunit inactivated influenza vaccine (dated by TCRdb to 2016 to 2019). Regarding the study in general: To follow how T cells responded to a trivalent subunit inactivated influenza vaccine, the researchers relied on deep quantitative profiling of the T cell receptor repertoire. Here is what the overall study found, with its caveats: It was suggested by the authors that each seasonal influenza vaccination may recruit only a limited number of new T cells.

Libraries came from RT-PCR. TCRdb shows the sequencer as Illumina HiSeq 2500. TCRdb reprocessing: public reads trimmed at Q25 with fastp, clones called with MiXCR, in-frame beta chains kept. All rows with the same CDR3 protein become a single entry with the most common DNA and genes. Present in this sample are about 800,000 distinct CDR3 sequences, less than 25% of which were seen just once. The ten largest make up more than 8.5% of the sample. The V end loses 1 base and the J end loses 4 bases, and a stretch of 12 bases separates them. CDR3 length: 15 amino acids, cysteine to phenylalanine. The kept DNA is CDR3 alone, 45 bases in frame from the first base. From a lookup of the germline V gene, CDR1 and CDR2 are SGHTS and YDEGEE. This clonotype came up many times. Its recognized antigen is unknown. Base qualities are not provided; no much larger clone lies one nucleotide away.

Sequenced here: PBMCs from blood, sampled 5 days after vaccination. Recombination joined TRBV5-8 with TRBJ2-4; TRBD1 might be the D gene, on 6 matching bases. This TCR derives from a man aged 45-60 years who received an inactivated influenza vaccine. Donor details come from another sample of the same person, matched by shared clones. The CDR3 region has the sequence CASSLTGFEKNIQYF. In nucleotide form, the sequence is TGTGCCAGCAGCTTGACAGGGTTTGAGAAAAACATTCAGTACTTC.